This T cell receptor beta chain is from a study of T cell repertoires in cytomegalovirus infection. Overall study findings and caveats: Cumulative frequency (of public TCR beta family members) identified carriers of CMV plus the relevant HLA.

As to this clonotype: Its cognate antigen is unknown.

TCRdb recomputed calls from the reads with MiXCR, one row per CDR3 protein. The data show about 110,000 distinct CDR3 sequences, 25% to 30% seen once. Germline V CDR1 and CDR2: SGHVS, FNYEAQ. This CDR3 spans 17 amino acids. The ends were cut back, 6 bases at V and 3 bases at J, with 20 bases in the middle. Material: CD8+ T cells from cultured PBMCs, obtained from culture after CMV antigen stimulation. This clonotype was sampled from a human donor in good health (CMV status not recorded). Some clones in this sample may be carry-over from other donors' samples. The rearrangement uses TRBV7-6 and TRBJ2-2; either TRBD1 or TRBD2 may fit D (6 bases each). DNA for the CDR3: TGTGCCAGCAGAAACGACAGGCGGGACACTTACACCGGGGAGCTGTTTTTT. As protein: CASRNDRRDTYTGELFF.